The source of this T cell receptor beta chain is a study of cytomegalovirus exposure and HLA in healthy donors. Study summary: An early release of data contained roughly 86 million unique TCRs, which came from HLA-typed donors. The Caucasian-associated ancestry cluster contained around four fifths of the roughly 400 genotyped donors. The study's findings and limits: TCR beta sequences reportedly predicted most subjects' HLA-A and HLA-B alleles accurately.

This clone was observed a few times. What it binds is not known. PCR was performed using 60 Vbeta and 13 Jbeta primers. The protocol was immunoSEQ multiplex PCR, while the TCRdb copy is restricted to in-frame clones and leaves out a portion. This sample has around 99,000 clones, with about 85% found just once. Sample: PBMCs. The origin of this receptor is a man younger than 40 in good health and CMV-seronegative.

CDR3 amino acids: CASSLGLAGGPETQYF. CDR3 nucleotides: TGTGCCAGCTCACTGGGACTAGCGGGAGGGCCGGAGACCCAGTACTTC. This chain connects TRBV18 to TRBJ2-5; TRBD2 aligns across 16 bases. CDR1 is KGHSH, CDR2 LQKENI, per germline. There are 16 residues in the CDR3. V shed 4 bases, J shed 5 bases, and the junction held 4 bases outside the gene matches.